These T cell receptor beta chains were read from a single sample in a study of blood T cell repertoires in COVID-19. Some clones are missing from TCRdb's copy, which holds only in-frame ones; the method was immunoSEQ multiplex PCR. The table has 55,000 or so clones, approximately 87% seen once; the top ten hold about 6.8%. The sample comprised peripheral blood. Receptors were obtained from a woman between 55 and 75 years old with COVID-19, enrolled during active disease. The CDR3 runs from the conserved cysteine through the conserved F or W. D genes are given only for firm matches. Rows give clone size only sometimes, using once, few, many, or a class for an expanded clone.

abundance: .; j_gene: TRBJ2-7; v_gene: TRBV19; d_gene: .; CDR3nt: TGTGCCAGTAAACGTTCGGGCTCCTACGAGCAGTACTTC; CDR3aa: CASKRSGSYEQYF
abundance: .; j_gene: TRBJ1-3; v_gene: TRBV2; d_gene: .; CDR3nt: TGTGCCAGCAGTTTGCCCCCGGGTGGAAACACCATATATTTT; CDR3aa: CASSLPPGGNTIYF
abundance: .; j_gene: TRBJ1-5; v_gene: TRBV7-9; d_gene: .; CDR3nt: TGTGCCAGCAGCCTAAGTGGTGGCAATCAGCCCCAGCATTTT; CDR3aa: CASSLSGGNQPQHF
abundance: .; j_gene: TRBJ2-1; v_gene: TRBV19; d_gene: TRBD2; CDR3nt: TGTGCCAGTAGTTCAGCCCGACTAGCTTATGGGAATGAGCAGTTCTTC; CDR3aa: CASSSARLAYGNEQFF
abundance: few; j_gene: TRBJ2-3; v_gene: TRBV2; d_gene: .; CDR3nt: TGTGCCAGCAGTGAACTGTCGGGAGTTCCCACAGATACGCAGTATTTT; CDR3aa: CASSELSGVPTDTQYF
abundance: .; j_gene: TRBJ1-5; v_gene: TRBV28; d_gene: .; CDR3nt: TGTGCCAGCTTGGCAGGGTCTGACGTAACCCAGCATTTT; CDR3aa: CASLAGSDVTQHF
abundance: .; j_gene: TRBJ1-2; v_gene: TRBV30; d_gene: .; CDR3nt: TGTGCCTGGACTTTGACAGGCTCGGGAGGCTACACCTTC; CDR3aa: CAWTLTGSGGYTF
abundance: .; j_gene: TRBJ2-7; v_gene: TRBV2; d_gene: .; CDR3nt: TGTGCCAGCACCCTTGAGGGCGGCCTTTTGTTGGTCGAGCAGTACTTC; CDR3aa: CASTLEGGLLLVEQYF
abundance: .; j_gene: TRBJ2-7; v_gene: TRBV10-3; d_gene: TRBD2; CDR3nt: TGTGCCATCAGTGACGCGGGAGTAGGAAACGAGCAGTACTTC; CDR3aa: CAISDAGVGNEQYF
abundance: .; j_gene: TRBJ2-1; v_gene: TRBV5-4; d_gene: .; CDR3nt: TGTGCCACGGGGGTAGCCTACAATGAGCAGTTCTTC; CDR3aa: CATGVAYNEQFF